This T cell receptor (beta chain) was profiled in a study of shared clonotypes between healthy human individuals (dated by TCRdb to the early 2020s). For the study in its entirety: The cohort comprised two women and a few men aged 18 to 49 years. For each donor, CD4 naive and CD4 memory were each given three plates, CD8 naive was given two plates, and CD8 memory was given one plate. To estimate repertoire size and how much clonotypes are shared between individuals, the study performed deep sequencing of blood TCR repertoires from about five healthy adults. Libraries were prepared and TCR repertoires were sequenced by different laboratories using diverse techniques, in order to increase sequencing depth and limit assay-specific biases. Per donor, leukapheresis produced somewhere between about 0.9 and 9.5 billion PBMCs.

Findings and caveats that apply to the study as a whole: Higher generation probabilities were observed for clonotypes shared by all four sorted-subset donors than for non-shared clonotypes. Naive subsets generally had larger estimated clonotype richness than memory subsets. Pairwise subsampling indicated that sequencing depth was expected to affect the degree of clonotype sharing among donors. Sharing across a handful of donors was observed for approximately 5% of naive CD4, around 3.5% of naive CD8, over 2% of memory CD4, and around 0.4% of memory CD8 clonotypes. The genetic and exposure-history diversity represented was limited by the small number of donors. Rarefaction of sorted-subset datasets indicated incomplete sequencing despite the large sequencing depth. Only blood was sampled, and tissue TCR repertoires likely differ from those in blood.

Concerning this clone: The antigen this receptor binds is unknown. Per-base qualities were not stored, and no clone one base away is much larger.

The cysteine opens and the phenylalanine closes a CDR3 of 16 amino acids. Solely the CDR3 DNA is kept, with 48 bases framed from the first base. Trimming costs V 4 bases and J 2 bases, and their ends lie 17 bases apart. From a lookup of the germline V gene, CDR1 and CDR2 are SGDLS and YYNGEE. For the CD8 naive samples, CD45RO-negative cells were positively selected for CCR7, yielding a CD45RA+CCR7+ population from which TemRA cells were excluded. The donors were healthy, HIV-negative adults who had no recently reported acute infections or vaccinations. Every donor was a Caucasian adult residing in Nashville, Tennessee, USA. Blood was collected by leukapheresis, and PBMCs were isolated by Ficoll-Histopaque density gradient centrifugation and then cryopreserved in liquid nitrogen vapor phase. Purity and quantity of every magnetically sorted T cell population were checked by analytical flow cytometry. From each sorted fraction, genomic DNA was isolated and quantified by UV absorbance on a Nanodrop 2000c.

Using the deep immunoSEQ assay, multiplex PCR amplified TCR CDR3 regions from genomic DNA. Extracted genomic DNA from each cell subset was spread evenly across all wells of several immunoSEQ 96-well plates, with each plate serving as a replicate. For sorted subsets, each replicate PCR was loaded with 200 ng genomic DNA, equivalent to approximately 33,000 T cell genomes. Purified libraries were measured with a Qubit 3.0 fluorometer, size-checked on a Bioanalyzer 2100, and measured again with the KAPA Library Quantification kit. Every immunoSEQ 96-well plate was sequenced on a separate single-read 150-cycle Illumina NextSeq 550 flow cell. On the study's bioinformatics: Because the immunoSEQ output included only junctional sequences and no quality scores, the filtering could not be the same as the filtering used for full-length reads. Sequences were annotated with PyIR, a Python wrapper for IgBLAST v1.9, using IMGT germline references to assign V/J genes and CDR3. Reads were removed for weak V/J assignments (E-value above 1e-6), missing CDR3, stop codons, out-of-frame junctions, or ambiguous translated residues. V3J clonotypes were defined by identical inferred V gene, J gene, and CDR3 amino acid sequence. The percentage overlap between two repertoires was calculated by dividing the number of shared unique clonotypes by the size of the smaller repertoire. RTK rarefaction, the Chao1 estimator, and Recon v2.1 estimates of unobserved clonotypes were used to assess repertoire richness. Generation probabilities were computed with OLGA for all TCRbeta clonotypes obtained by the gDNA method from four donors. Here the immuneACCESS table is served through TCRdb, limited to in-frame sequences with V and J called. Missing clones are a known gap in these copies; in checked studies unresolved V genes cover under half, and the rest lacks a known reason. V and J calls and clone size are as listed in that table; D and trimming were resolved from the DNA. The sample table records about 2 million clones; over 85% of these occur just once. Roughly 1.2% of the sample lies in the top ten.

The chain is made from TRBV9 and TRBJ2-3; the D segment might be TRBD1 or TRBD2, since each matches 5 bases. The receptor was isolated from a man between 18 and 35 years old in good health. Specimen: naive CD8+ T cells sorted from blood. The sample's cell subset or site label, decoded: CD45RA+CCR7+. The sequence in DNA is TGTGCCAGCAGCCCGAGCGACGGGGCCTACACAGATACGCAGTATTTT. Translated, it gives CASSPSDGAYTDTQYF.